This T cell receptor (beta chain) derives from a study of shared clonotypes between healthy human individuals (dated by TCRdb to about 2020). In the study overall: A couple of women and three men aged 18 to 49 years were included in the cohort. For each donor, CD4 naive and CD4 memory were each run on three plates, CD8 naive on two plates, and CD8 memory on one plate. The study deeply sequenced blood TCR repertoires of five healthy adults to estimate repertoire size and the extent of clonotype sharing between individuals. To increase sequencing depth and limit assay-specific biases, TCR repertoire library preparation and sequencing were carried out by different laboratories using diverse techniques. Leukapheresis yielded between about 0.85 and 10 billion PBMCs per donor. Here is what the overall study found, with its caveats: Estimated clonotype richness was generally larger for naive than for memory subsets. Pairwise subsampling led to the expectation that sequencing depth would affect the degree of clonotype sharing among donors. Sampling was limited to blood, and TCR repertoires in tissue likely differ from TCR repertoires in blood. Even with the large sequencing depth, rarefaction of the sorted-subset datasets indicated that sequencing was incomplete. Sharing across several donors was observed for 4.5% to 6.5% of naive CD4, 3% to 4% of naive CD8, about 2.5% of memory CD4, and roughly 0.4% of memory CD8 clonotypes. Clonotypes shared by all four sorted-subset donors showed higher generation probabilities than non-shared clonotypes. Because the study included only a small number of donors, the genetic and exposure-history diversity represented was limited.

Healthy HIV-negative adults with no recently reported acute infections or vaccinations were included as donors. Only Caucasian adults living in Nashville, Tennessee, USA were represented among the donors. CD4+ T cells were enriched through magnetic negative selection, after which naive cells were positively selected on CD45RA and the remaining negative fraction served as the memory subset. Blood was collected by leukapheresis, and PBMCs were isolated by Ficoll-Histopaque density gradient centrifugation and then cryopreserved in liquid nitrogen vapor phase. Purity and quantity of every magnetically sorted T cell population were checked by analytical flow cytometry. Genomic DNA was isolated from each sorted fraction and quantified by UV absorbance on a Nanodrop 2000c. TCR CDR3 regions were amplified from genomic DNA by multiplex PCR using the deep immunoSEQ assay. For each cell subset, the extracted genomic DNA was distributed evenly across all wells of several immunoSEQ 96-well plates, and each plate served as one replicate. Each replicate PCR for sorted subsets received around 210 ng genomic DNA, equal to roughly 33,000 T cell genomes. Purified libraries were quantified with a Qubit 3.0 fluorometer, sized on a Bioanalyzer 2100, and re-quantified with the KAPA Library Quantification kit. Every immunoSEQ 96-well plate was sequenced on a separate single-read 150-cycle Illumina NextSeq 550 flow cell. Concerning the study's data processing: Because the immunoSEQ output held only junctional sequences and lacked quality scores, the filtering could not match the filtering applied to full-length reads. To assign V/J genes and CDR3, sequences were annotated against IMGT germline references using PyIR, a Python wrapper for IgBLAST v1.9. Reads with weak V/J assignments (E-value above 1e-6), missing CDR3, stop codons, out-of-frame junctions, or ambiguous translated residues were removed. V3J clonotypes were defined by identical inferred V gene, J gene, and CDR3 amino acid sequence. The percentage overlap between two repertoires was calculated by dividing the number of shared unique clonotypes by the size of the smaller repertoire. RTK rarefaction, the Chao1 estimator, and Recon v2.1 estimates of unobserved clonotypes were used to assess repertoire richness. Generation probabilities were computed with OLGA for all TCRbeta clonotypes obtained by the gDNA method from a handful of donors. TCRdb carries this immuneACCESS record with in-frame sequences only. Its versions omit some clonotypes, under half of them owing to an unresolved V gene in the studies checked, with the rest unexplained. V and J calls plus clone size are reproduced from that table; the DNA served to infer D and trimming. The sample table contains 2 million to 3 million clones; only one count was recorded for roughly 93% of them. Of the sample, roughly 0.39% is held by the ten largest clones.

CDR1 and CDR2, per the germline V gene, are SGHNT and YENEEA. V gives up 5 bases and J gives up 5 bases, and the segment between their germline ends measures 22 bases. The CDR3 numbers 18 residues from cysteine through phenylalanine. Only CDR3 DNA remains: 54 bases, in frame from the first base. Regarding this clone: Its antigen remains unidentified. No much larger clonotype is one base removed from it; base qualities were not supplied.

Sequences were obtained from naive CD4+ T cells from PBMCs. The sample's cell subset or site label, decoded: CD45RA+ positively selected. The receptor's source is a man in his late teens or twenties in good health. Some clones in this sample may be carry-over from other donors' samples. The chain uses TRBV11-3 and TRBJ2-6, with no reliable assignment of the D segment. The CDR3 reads CASSLVPSRQSRANVLTF. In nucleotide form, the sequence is TGTGCCAGCAGCCTTGTCCCATCTCGACAAAGTCGGGCCAACGTCCTGACTTTC.